This entry lists 15 T cell receptor beta chains sequenced from one sample in a study of cytomegalovirus exposure and HLA in healthy donors. The PCR had 60 Vbeta and 13 Jbeta primers. Produced via immunoSEQ multiplex PCR; TCRdb's table is partial and in-frame only. This repertoire shows 210,000 or so clones, approximately 80% found once; its top ten account for about 1.4%. Sequenced: PBMCs. The receptors shown here come from a girl aged 10-17 years in good health and CMV-seronegative.

This rearrangement joins TRBV5-1 to TRBJ1-1; D is possibly TRBD1 (6 bases). Trimming took off 4 bases at V and 1 base at J, with 14 bases between the two ends. This CDR3 is 15 amino acids long. Germline-derived CDR1 and CDR2 are SGHRS and YFSETQ. CDR3 in amino acids: CASSKPQGTNTEAFF. The CDR3 bases are TGCGCCAGCAGCAAACCACAGGGAACGAACACTGAAGCTTTCTTT.

This clone was seen once. CDR3 DNA: TGTGCCAGCAATACAGGGGCATTAAACTCTGGAAACACCATATATTTT. Amino acid sequence: CASNTGALNSGNTIYF. The rearrangement links TRBV2 to TRBJ1-3, with 7 bases that match TRBD1. Germline-derived CDR1 and CDR2 are SNHLY and FYNNEI. The CDR3 runs 16 residues. V lost 7 bases to trimming and J lost 0 bases; unmatched junction nucleotides: 9.

This rearrangement joins TRBV7-9 to TRBJ1-4; tentative D call: TRBD1 (5 bases). Germline CDR1 and CDR2: SEHNR and FQNEAQ (reference sequence). V lost 3 bases to trimming and J lost 7 bases, with 24 bases between them. CDR3 size: 18 residues. The CDR3 DNA reads as TGTGCCAGCAGCTTTTCAGGGAAACCAGAACCCTTTTTTGAAAAACTGTTTTTT. As protein: CASSFSGKPEPFFEKLFF.

The chain joins TRBV5-6 to TRBJ1-1; weak D call: TRBD1 (6 bases). The V end lost 3 bases, the J end lost 6 bases, and 12 bases lay between the germline ends. The CDR3 runs 13 residues. Germline CDR1 is SGHDT and CDR2 is YYEEEE. Written as DNA, the CDR3 is TGTGCCAGCAGCTGGGAACAGGGAGCTGAAGCTTTCTTT. Protein: CASSWEQGAEAFF.

This rearrangement joins TRBV18 to TRBJ2-2; the D gene is possibly TRBD1 (6 bases). With 3 bases removed from V and 1 base from J, the gap between germline ends came to 15 bases. CDR3 length: 17 residues. Germline assignment: CDR1 KGHSH and CDR2 LQKENI. Written as DNA, the CDR3 is TGTGCCAGCTCACCTCGACAGGCCCAAATGAACACCGGGGAGCTGTTTTTT. Its protein product is CASSPRQAQMNTGELFF.

The chain carries TRBV11-3 and TRBJ1-4; the match to TRBD1 covers 7 bases. CDR3 length: 18 residues. V lost 7 bases, J lost 3 bases, and 17 bases stayed unmatched. Germline values: CDR1 SGHNT, CDR2 YENEEA. Here the CDR3 DNA reads TGTGCCAGCACCTTTACAGGGGCCGCTTTTTGCGCTAATGAAAAACTGTTTTTT. This translates into CASTFTGAAFCANEKLFF.

The rearrangement joins TRBV11-1 to TRBJ2-3, with 7 bases matching TRBD2. Germline V gene data show CDR1 as SGHAT and CDR2 as FQDESV (reference sequence). V was pared by 2 bases and J by 0 bases, with 8 bases of the junction left unmatched. CDR3 length: 17 amino acids. CDR3 protein: CASSLRGTNPSTDTQYF. The CDR3 DNA is TGTGCCAGCAGCTTACGCGGGACTAACCCCAGCACAGATACGCAGTATTTT.

The chain carries TRBV5-5 and TRBJ2-5; 10 bases fit TRBD1. This CDR3 has 16 residues. V lost 8 bases and J lost 4; bases outside the gene matches: 14. Germline V CDR1 and CDR2: SGHKS, YYEKEE (reference sequence). The CDR3 spells CARPDRGKGRRETQYF. The CDR3 bases are TGTGCCAGACCGGACAGGGGGAAAGGTAGACGAGAGACCCAGTACTTC.

V and J are TRBV28 and TRBJ2-1; D possibly corresponds to TRBD1 (6 bases). Germline V gene data show CDR1 as MDHEN and CDR2 as SYDVKM. V was shortened by 8 bases and J by 7 bases, with 18 bases between the two germline ends. There are 14 residues in the CDR3. The CDR3 is CASELQGSDNEQFF. The CDR3 DNA reads as TGTGCCAGCGAATTACAGGGATCAGATAATGAGCAGTTCTTC.

This clone was seen more than once but under ten times. The chain couples TRBV27 to TRBJ2-3; 7 bases fit TRBD2. The CDR3 loop spans 15 amino acids. Trimming cost V 5 bases and J 3 bases; bases outside gene matches: 8. CDR1 is MNHEY and CDR2 is SMNVEV in the germline V gene (reference sequence). The CDR3, as DNA: TGTGCCAGCAGTCCTAGCGGTCTCCGGACAGATACGCAGTATTTT. It encodes CASSPSGLRTDTQYF.

The V and J genes are TRBV6-5 and TRBJ2-5; TRBD1 might be the D (5 bases). The DNA matches TRBJ2-7 better at its end, which makes the J call doubtful. CDR3 size: 14 residues. Germline CDR1 MNHEY, CDR2 SVGAGI. In DNA, the CDR3 is TGTGCCAGCAGTTACTCGGGCAGGGTCGGCGAGCAGTACTTC. This gives the protein CASSYSGRVGEQYF.

The chain has TRBV2 and TRBJ2-3; D is perhaps TRBD2 (6 bases). Deletions cut 4 bases from V and 0 bases from J, with 11 bases between. In germline, CDR1 is SNHLY, CDR2 FYNNEI. The CDR3 consists of 15 residues. The CDR3 spells CASSGGRPSTDTQYF. The DNA for the CDR3 is TGTGCCAGCAGTGGGGGGAGGCCTAGCACAGATACGCAGTATTTT.

The chain couples TRBV27 to TRBJ2-5, with 8 bases that match TRBD2. The CDR3 is made up of 16 amino acids. In germline, CDR1 is MNHEY, CDR2 SMNVEV (reference sequence). Trimming cost V 5 bases and J 7 bases; bases outside gene matches: 15. The CDR3 spells CASSPRGGTFLGTQYF. DNA for the CDR3: TGTGCCAGCAGTCCCCGGGGGGGTACTTTCTTGGGGACCCAGTACTTC.

The rearrangement joins TRBV6-1 to TRBJ2-3; 13 bases are a match to TRBD2. Germline values: CDR1 MNHNS, CDR2 SASEGT. Trimming cost V 2 bases and J 7 bases; bases outside gene matches: 6. The CDR3 contains 16 residues. CDR3 DNA: TGTGCCAGCAGTGAACCCGGGACTAGCGGGGCTTATACGCAGTATTTT. Translation gives CASSEPGTSGAYTQYF.

Regarding this clone: No conserved phenylalanine or tryptophan ends this CDR3, so it is likely a read error. The DNA is left out, because the CDR3 cannot be placed on it with certainty; the CDR3 is given as TCRdb lists it. The CDR3 loop reads CASSRDRFFDSFPI. The chain is built from TRBV5-8 and TRBJ1-2; the table's D call, TRBD1, has no DNA check behind it. The CDR3 is 14 amino acids long, termini counted. The germline gives CDR1 SGHTS, CDR2 YDEGEE.